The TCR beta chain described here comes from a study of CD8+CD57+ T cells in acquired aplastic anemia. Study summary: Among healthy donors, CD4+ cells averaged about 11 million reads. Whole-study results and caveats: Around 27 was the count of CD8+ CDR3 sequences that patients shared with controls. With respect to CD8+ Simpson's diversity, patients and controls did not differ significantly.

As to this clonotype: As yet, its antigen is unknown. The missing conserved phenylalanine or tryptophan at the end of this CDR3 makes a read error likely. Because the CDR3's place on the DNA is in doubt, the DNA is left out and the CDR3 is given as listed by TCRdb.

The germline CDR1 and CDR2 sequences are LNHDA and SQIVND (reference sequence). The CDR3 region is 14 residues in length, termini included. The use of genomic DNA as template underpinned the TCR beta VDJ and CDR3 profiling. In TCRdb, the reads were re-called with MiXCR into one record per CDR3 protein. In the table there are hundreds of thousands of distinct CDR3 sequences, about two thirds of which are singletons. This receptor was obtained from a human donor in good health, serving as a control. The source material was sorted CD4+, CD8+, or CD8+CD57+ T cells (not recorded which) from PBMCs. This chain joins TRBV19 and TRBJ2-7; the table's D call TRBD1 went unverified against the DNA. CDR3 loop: CASSEETGSAKKYY.